The 11 T cell receptor beta chains reported below all come from one sample, sequenced in a study of blood T cell repertoires in COVID-19. The method was immunoSEQ multiplex PCR; TCRdb's version includes in-frame clones alone and lacks a portion of them. The sample includes about 58,000 clones, 90% seen only once; the top ten take approximately 13%. The sample comprised peripheral blood. These TCRs come from a man in his fifties or sixties with active COVID-19.

The rearrangement joins TRBV4-3 to TRBJ1-6; 9 positions match TRBD1. J was trimmed by 9 bases and V by 1 base; bases with no gene match: 4. Germline values: CDR1 LGHNA, CDR2 YSLEER. The CDR3 has 15 amino acids. In DNA form, the CDR3 reads TGCGCCAGCAGCCAAGCGGACAGGGGTGGTTCACCCCTCCACTTT. It codes for CASSQADRGGSPLHF.

This chain joins TRBV30 and TRBJ2-1; TRBD1 matches at 7 bases. Trimming cost V 5 bases and J 7 bases; bases outside gene matches: 5. Germline values: CDR1 GTSNPN, CDR2 SVGIG (reference sequence). This CDR3 has 12 residues. Here the CDR3 DNA reads TGTGCCTGGGTGGACAGGAAAAATGAGCAGTTCTTC. It is translated as CAWVDRKNEQFF. The complete variable domain, with remaining parts taken from reference TRBV30 and TRBJ2-1, reads SQTIHQWPATLVQPVGSPLSLECTVEGTSNPNLYWYRQAAGRGLQLLFYSVGIGQISSEVPQNLSASRPQDRQFILSSKKLLLSDSGFYLCAWVDRKNEQFFGPGTRLTVL.

V gene TRBV7-2 combines with J gene TRBJ2-7, with TRBD1 matching 9 bases. The CDR3 has 15 residues. In germline, CDR1 is SGHTA, CDR2 FQGNSA. V lost 1 base to trimming and J lost 3 bases; unmatched junction nucleotides: 4. The CDR3 here is CASSLGTGAYYEQYF. CDR3 DNA: TGTGCCAGCAGCTTAGGGACAGGGGCCTACTACGAGCAGTACTTC.

The CDR3 DNA reads as TGTGCCAGCAGCTTTCGGTGGCGGGAGGCCAGGTCCGGGGAGCTGTTTTTT. Translating gives CASSFRWREARSGELFF. The chain recombines TRBV7-6 with TRBJ2-2, with 8 positions matching TRBD2. The germline CDR1 and CDR2 sequences are SGHVS and FNYEAQ. Trimming cost V 3 bases and J 6 bases; bases outside gene matches: 12. The CDR3 contains 17 residues.

This clone came up once. The chain carries TRBV4-2 and TRBJ2-2; the match to TRBD2 covers 7 bases. Germline loops: CDR1 LGHNA, CDR2 YNFKEQ. This CDR3 spans 18 amino acids. The J segment lost 4 bases and the V segment lost 1 base, leaving 12 bases of the junction unmatched. DNA of the CDR3: TGTGCCAGCAGCCAAGCCTCTAGCGGCCCAAGGGGCACCGGGGAGCTGTTTTTT. Its translation is CASSQASSGPRGTGELFF.

The CDR3: CASSPGGRRARGYEQYF. DNA for the CDR3: TGTGCCAGCAGCCCCGGGGGACGAAGGGCGCGGGGCTACGAGCAGTACTTC. The genes are TRBV7-9 and TRBJ2-7; possible D gene TRBD2, 6 bases. V was pared by 5 bases and J by 3 bases, with 23 bases between. This CDR3 contains 17 residues. Germline lookup yields CDR1 SEHNR and CDR2 FQNEAQ (reference sequence).

This chain joins TRBV3-1 (or the pseudogene TRBV3-2) and TRBJ1-4; a possible D gene is TRBD1 (5 bases). CDR1 and CDR2 (germline): LGHDT, YNNKEL (reference sequence). Trimming took 5 bases from V and 7 from J, leaving 14 bases between them. The CDR3 runs 14 residues. In nucleotides, the CDR3 is TGTGCCAGCAGCTCCCGGGGGTCCCGTGAAAAACTGTTTTTT. This codes for CASSSRGSREKLFF.

The V call is TRBV3-1 (or the pseudogene TRBV3-2), the J call TRBJ2-7, with TRBD1 identical over 9 bases. The length of the CDR3 is 14 residues. Germline CDR1 and CDR2: LGHDT and YNNKEL (reference sequence). V trimming: 4 bases; J trimming: 2 bases; junction bases outside the gene matches: 3. The CDR3 sequence is CASSPGTGTYEQYF. The CDR3 bases are TGTGCCAGCAGCCCCGGGACAGGGACCTACGAGCAGTACTTC.

This chain connects TRBV6-5 to TRBJ1-6, with D tentatively TRBD1 (6 bases). This CDR3 is built from 15 residues. The V end lost 6 bases, the J end lost 6 bases, and 15 bases lay between the germline ends. Germline assignment: CDR1 MNHEY and CDR2 SVGAGI. The CDR3 spells CASRGPGDINSPLHF. The CDR3 DNA reads as TGTGCCAGCAGAGGGCCAGGGGATATTAATTCACCCCTCCACTTT.

The chain uses TRBV6-5 and TRBJ1-1, with D uncertain. The V end lost 8 bases, the J end lost 8 bases, and 9 bases lay between the germline ends. This CDR3 has 10 residues. Germline loops: CDR1 MNHEY, CDR2 SVGAGI. The CDR3 nucleotides are TGTGCCAGCCGATTAGTCGAAGCTTTCTTT. This sequence encodes CASRLVEAFF.

V gene TRBV5-1 combines with J gene TRBJ2-7, with 11 bases lining up with TRBD1. From germline, CDR1 is SGHRS and CDR2 YFSETQ. The V gene end was trimmed by 2 bases and the J gene end by 6 bases; junction bases not matched to a gene: 10. CDR3 length: 16 amino acids. The CDR3 spells CASSLQPGQGESEQYF. As DNA, the CDR3 is TGCGCCAGCAGCTTACAACCGGGACAGGGGGAATCCGAGCAGTACTTC. The complete variable domain, with remaining parts taken from reference TRBV5-1 and TRBJ2-7, reads KAGVTQTPRYLIKTRGQQVTLSCSPISGHRSVSWYQQTPGQGLQFLFEYFSETQRNKGNFPGRFSGRQFSNSRSEMNVSTLELGDSALYLCASSLQPGQGESEQYFGPGTRLTVT.